This passage covers 27 T cell receptor beta chains from one sample sequenced in a study of T cells in Graves' hyperthyroidism and ophthalmopathy. The investigators amplified TCR beta CDR3 regions from RNA transcripts. A set of HTBI primers served as the primers for a first-round RT-PCR of the TCR CDR3. TCRdb re-analysed the multiplex PCR reads in MiXCR, keeping a single row per CDR3 protein. Among some 400,000 distinct CDR3 sequences, 15% to 20% were seen once, and the ten largest hold about 3.7%. Source material: blood. Receptors were obtained from a woman under 30 with Graves' hyperthyroidism.

This clonotype was picked up many times. The chain combines TRBV6-1 with TRBJ1-1; D gene unclear. Germline V CDR1 and CDR2: MNHNS, SASEGT. V was trimmed by 7 bases and J by 5 bases, leaving 17 bases between them. The CDR3 covers 14 residues. CDR3 bases: TGTGCCAGCACCGGCCACGGGGATCGTACTGAAGCTTTCTTT. This encodes CASTGHGDRTEAFF.

This clonotype was counted ten times or more. The rearrangement links TRBV9 to TRBJ1-2; 8 positions match TRBD1. The CDR3 runs to 14 residues. In germline, CDR1 is SGDLS, CDR2 YYNGEE. V shed 3 bases and J 3 bases; nucleotides not matched to a gene: 4. The CDR3 sequence: CASSEAQGDYGYTF. The CDR3 region has the DNA TGTGCCAGCAGCGAGGCACAGGGGGACTATGGCTACACCTTC.

In its sample, this clonotype was seen many times. The chain couples TRBV6-1 to TRBJ2-7; D may be TRBD1 or TRBD2 (5 bases each). The V gene's germline CDR1 is MNHNS and CDR2 SASEGT. CDR3 length: 13 amino acids. Trimming shortened V by 6 bases and J by 0 bases, and 9 bases separated the two germline ends. CDR3 loop: CASRPGPSYEQYF. CDR3 coding DNA: TGTGCCAGCAGGCCGGGGCCCTCCTACGAGCAGTACTTC.

The V gene is TRBV5-4, the J gene TRBJ2-2; no clear D. Germline V lookup: CDR1 SGHNT, CDR2 YYREEE (reference sequence). The CDR3 length is 13 residues. Trimming left V 6 bases short and J 3 bases short, with 9 bases between. CDR3 DNA sequence: TGTGCCAGCAACTCCCGAGACACCGGGGAGCTGTTTTTT. Amino acid sequence: CASNSRDTGELFF.

This clonotype was counted many times. The chain is built from TRBV13 and TRBJ2-1; D might be TRBD1 or TRBD2, each matching 5 bases. The CDR3 contains 14 residues. Between the trimmed V and J ends, which lost 4 bases and 6 bases, there was a span of 13 bases. The germline V gene has CDR1 PRHDT and CDR2 FYEKMQ (reference sequence). CDR3 bases: TGTGCCAGCAGCTCCCCCGGGGCTGGCAATGAGCAGTTCTTC. Residues: CASSSPGAGNEQFF. Combining the CDR3 with reference TRBV13 and TRBJ2-1 gives the whole variable domain AAGVIQSPRHLIKEKRETATLKCYPIPRHDTVYWYQQGPGQDPQFLISFYEKMQSDKGSIPDRFSAQQFSDYHSELNMSSLELGDSALYFCASSSPGAGNEQFFGPGTRLTVL.

Ten or more counts support this clonotype. The genes are TRBV30 and TRBJ2-5; 7 bases agree with TRBD2. V dropped 7 bases and J dropped 5; count of bases not matched to a gene: 13. Germline CDR1 GTSNPN, CDR2 SVGIG (reference sequence). There are 14 residues in the CDR3. CDR3 sequence reads: CALAPWRGSETQYF. CDR3 in DNA: TGTGCCTTAGCCCCGTGGCGGGGGAGTGAGACCCAGTACTTC.

This clonotype was seen more than once but under ten times. V gene TRBV2 combines with J gene TRBJ1-2, with D possibly TRBD1 on 5 matching bases. This CDR3 region has 12 residues. Trimming removed 3 bases from V and 8 bases from J, with 10 bases in between. The germline gives CDR1 SNHLY, CDR2 FYNNEI. Written as DNA, the CDR3 is TGTGCCAGCAGTGACCCCGGGACGGGCTACACCTTC. Translated: CASSDPGTGYTF. Drawing the rest from reference TRBV2 and TRBJ1-2, the complete variable domain is EPEVTQTPSHQVTQMGQEVILRCVPISNHLYFYWYRQILGQKVEFLVSFYNNEISEKSEIFDDQFSVERPDGSNFTLKIRSTKLEDSAMYFCASSDPGTGYTFGSGTRLTVV.

This clonotype has just a few counts. The junction departs from the called germline gene at one end, perhaps through a read error. The V gene is TRBV20-1, the J gene TRBJ1-4; tentative D call: TRBD1 (6 bases). The CDR3 runs to 14 residues. Germline CDR1 DFQATT, CDR2 SNEGSKA (reference sequence). CDR3 sequence reads: CYRAGFSTNEKLFF. The CDR3 DNA follows: TGTTACAGGGCAGGTTTTTCAACTAATGAAAAACTGTTTTTT.

Note on this clonotype: A much larger clone sits a single nucleotide away, making a read error possible. The conserved phenylalanine or tryptophan is not found at the CDR3 terminus, so this likely reflects a read error. The rearrangement joins TRBV29-1 to TRBJ2-6, with D hard to call. The V end lost 2 bases, the J end lost 1 base, and 9 bases lay between the germline ends. From germline, CDR1 is SQVTM and CDR2 ANQGSEA. The CDR3 totals 15 residues. This CDR3 is CSVEWLGSGANVLTY. The CDR3 DNA follows: TGCAGCGTTGAATGGCTGGGATCTGGGGCCAACGTCCTGACTTAC.

V gene TRBV5-1 combines with J gene TRBJ2-7; 8 bases are a match to TRBD2. The germline V gene has CDR1 SGHRS and CDR2 YFSETQ. The CDR3 length is 14 residues. V was clipped by 0 bases and J by 5 bases; unmatched bases: 4. CDR3 in DNA: TGCGCCAGCAGCTTGGCGGCGGGGGGCGACGAGCAGTACTTC. Translated: CASSLAAGGDEQYF.

This clonotype was observed many times. The chain combines TRBV6-5 with TRBJ1-1; the D gene is possibly TRBD1 (5 bases). V lost 0 bases to trimming and J lost 10 bases, with 15 bases between them. The germline gives CDR1 MNHEY, CDR2 SVGAGI. CDR3 size: 14 residues. The CDR3 is CASSYSGDRVGAFF. Here the CDR3 DNA reads TGTGCCAGCAGTTACTCGGGGGATAGGGTCGGAGCTTTCTTT.

This clonotype was seen many times. This chain connects TRBV3-1 to TRBJ1-2, with 8 bases matching TRBD1. Germline-derived CDR1 and CDR2 are LGHDT and YNNKEL (reference sequence). The length of the CDR3 is 15 residues. With 0 bases clipped from V and 3 bases from J, the junction kept 3 bases outside the gene matches. The CDR3 is CASSQDHRGYYGYTF. In DNA form, the CDR3 reads TGTGCCAGCAGCCAAGATCACAGGGGGTACTATGGCTACACCTTC.

This clonotype was observed at least ten times. This chain links TRBV14 with TRBJ2-7, with D perhaps being TRBD1 or TRBD2 (5 bases each). Germline CDR1 and CDR2: SGHDN and FVKESK. Trimming left V 4 bases short and J 0 bases short, with 19 bases between. This CDR3 has 17 residues. The CDR3 sequence is CASSPEARDLSSYEQYF. In nucleotides, the CDR3 is TGTGCCAGCAGCCCCGAGGCAAGGGACCTCAGCTCCTACGAGCAGTACTTC.

At least ten counts were recorded for this clonotype. The chain uses TRBV7-9 and TRBJ2-5; TRBD2 matches 7 bases. CDR3 length equals 14 residues. Germline trimming cut 0 bases from V and 3 bases from J; bases unmatched to any gene: 1. The germline V gene encodes CDR1 SEHNR and CDR2 FQNEAQ (reference sequence). CDR3: CASSLAGREETQYF. The CDR3 DNA is TGTGCCAGCAGCTTAGCGGGGAGGGAAGAGACCCAGTACTTC.

This clonotype was seen many times. This chain uses TRBV20-1 with TRBJ1-3; the match to TRBD1 covers 8 bases. The V and J ends lost 5 bases and 4 bases, in that order; junction bases with no gene match: 13. CDR1 DFQATT and CDR2 SNEGSKA come from the germline V gene (reference sequence). The CDR3 has 16 residues. The CDR3 DNA reads TGCAGTGCTCGAGGACAGGGAGCCAATAGAGGAAACACCATATATTTT. It yields the protein CSARGQGANRGNTIYF.

This clonotype has ten or more counts. The genes are TRBV6-1 and TRBJ1-5; a weak D match, TRBD1 (5 bases). This CDR3 contains 14 residues. Germline V gene lookup returns CDR1 MNHNS and CDR2 SASEGT. Trimming removed 7 bases at V and 7 bases at J, with 17 bases between. CDR3 loop: CASIRSQGEQPQHF. CDR3 bases: TGTGCCAGCATAAGATCGCAGGGTGAACAGCCCCAGCATTTT.

The table lists this clonotype with many counts. V gene TRBV27 combines with J gene TRBJ2-7, with TRBD1 as a possible D gene (6 bases). V dropped 5 bases and J dropped 4 bases, with 18 bases sitting between them. Germline CDR1 and CDR2: MNHEY and SMNVEV (reference sequence). The CDR3 has 15 residues. The CDR3 nucleotides are TGTGCCAGCAGTCCACAGGTGGGGGCCCCGTACGAGCAGTACTTC. It yields the protein CASSPQVGAPYEQYF.

This clonotype was seen repeatedly, ten times or more. The chain is built from TRBV12-3 or TRBV12-4 and TRBJ2-7; the match to TRBD1 covers 7 bases. Trimming at V came to 3 bases and at J to 1 base, leaving 3 bases not matched to a gene. The CDR3 length is 14 residues. CDR3 nucleotide sequence: TGTGCCAGCAGTTTCGGACAGGAGTCCTACGAGCAGTACTTC. Translated: CASSFGQESYEQYF.

This clonotype was seen at least ten times. V gene TRBV6-5 combines with J gene TRBJ2-7; maybe TRBD2 (7 bases). This CDR3 is 14 amino acids long. Deletions cut 2 bases from V and 2 bases from J, with 10 bases between. From germline, CDR1 is MNHEY and CDR2 SVGAGI. DNA of the CDR3: TGTGCCAGCAGTTACAGCGGGACAACCTACGAGCAGTACTTC. The encoded protein is CASSYSGTTYEQYF.

This clonotype showed up many times. V and J are TRBV20-1 and TRBJ2-5; 13 nucleotides match TRBD2. With V trimmed by 2 bases and J by 3 bases, 12 bases remained unmatched. The CDR3 consists of 18 residues. From germline, CDR1 is DFQATT and CDR2 SNEGSKA (reference sequence). CDR3 amino acids: CSARISRTSGGLEETQYF. The CDR3 bases are TGCAGTGCTAGAATTTCCCGGACTAGCGGGGGTTTAGAAGAGACCCAGTACTTC.

About this clonotype: Since a much larger clone is just one base distant, this may be a read error. V gene TRBV2 combines with J gene TRBJ1-1; D is uncertain. V was cut by 5 bases and J by 6 bases, with 16 bases left in between. This CDR3 region has 14 residues. Per germline, CDR1 SNHLY and CDR2 FYNNEI. CDR3 protein: CASSLSGTGAEAFF. In DNA form, the CDR3 reads TGTGCCAGCAGTCTCAGCGGTACGGGCGCTGAAGCTTTCTTT.

Many counts were recorded for this clonotype. The rearrangement links TRBV12-3 or TRBV12-4 to TRBJ1-6; D remains unclear. The germline V and J ends were trimmed by 1 base and 8 bases, with 6 bases remaining between them. There are 13 residues in the CDR3. CDR3 bases: TGTGCCAGCAGTTTAGTCAGCGATTCACCCCTCCACTTT. Translated, it gives CASSLVSDSPLHF.

This chain connects TRBV20-1 to TRBJ2-5; D is uncertain. Germline assignment: CDR1 DFQATT and CDR2 SNEGSKA (reference sequence). The CDR3 consists of 13 residues. The V end was cut by 0 bases, the J end by 7 bases, with 12 bases between. The CDR3 spells CSAREGVAGTQYF. The CDR3 DNA is TGCAGTGCTAGAGAAGGAGTCGCTGGGACCCAGTACTTC.

The V gene is TRBV4-1, the J gene TRBJ2-7; no reliable D call. The germline V gene has CDR1 MGHRA and CDR2 YSYEKL. With 0 bases removed from V and 0 bases from J, the gap between germline ends came to 12 bases. This CDR3 spans 16 amino acids. CDR3 nucleotide sequence: TGCGCCAGCAGCCAAGAAGGTCCCACACCCTCCTACGAGCAGTACTTC. As protein: CASSQEGPTPSYEQYF.

There are many counts of this clonotype. The chain uses TRBV28 and TRBJ1-5; D is unclear. The ends were cut back, 3 bases at V and 6 bases at J, with 6 bases in the middle. This CDR3 is 12 amino acids long. Per the germline V gene, CDR1 is MDHEN and CDR2 is SYDVKM. The CDR3 here is CASSLNGQPQHF. The CDR3 DNA reads as TGTGCCAGCAGTTTGAACGGTCAGCCCCAGCATTTT.

Many counts were recorded for this clonotype. The chain joins TRBV9 to TRBJ2-2, with 8 bases lining up with TRBD1. The CDR3 is 16 amino acids. Germline lookup yields CDR1 SGDLS and CDR2 YYNGEE. The junction had 4 bases not matched to a gene; V was cut back by 3 bases and J by 0 bases. CDR3 nucleotides: TGTGCCAGCAGCGCCCCGGGACAGGCGAACACCGGGGAGCTGTTTTTT. Translating it yields CASSAPGQANTGELFF.

This clonotype was seen ten or more times. The chain links TRBV6-1 to TRBJ2-7, with 9 bases that match TRBD1. Germline assignment: CDR1 MNHNS and CDR2 SASEGT. With 5 bases clipped from V and 1 base from J, the junction kept 3 bases outside the gene matches. The CDR3 sequence is 14 residues long. The chain's CDR3 is CASSRDRESYEQYF. For the CDR3, the DNA is TGTGCCAGCAGTCGGGACAGGGAGTCCTACGAGCAGTACTTC.